Shown below are 32 T cell receptor beta chains from a single sample sequenced in a study of cytomegalovirus exposure and HLA in healthy donors. The PCR used 60 Vbeta and 13 Jbeta primers. The method was immunoSEQ multiplex PCR; TCRdb's version includes in-frame clones alone and lacks a portion of them. This sample has about 160,000 clones, with roughly 80% found just once. The source material was PBMCs. The source of these receptors is a woman aged 25 to 39 in good health and CMV-seropositive.

This clone was detected a few times. This chain joins TRBV28 and TRBJ2-1; D not certain. Germline lookup yields CDR1 MDHEN and CDR2 SYDVKM. V gave up 2 bases and J gave up 2 bases, with 16 bases separating them. This CDR3 has 17 amino acids. This CDR3 reads CASSLGQYRSPYNEQFF. DNA for the CDR3: TGTGCCAGCAGTTTAGGGCAGTACCGTTCCCCCTACAATGAGCAGTTCTTC. The full variable domain, with the rest looked up from reference TRBV28 and TRBJ2-1, is DVKVTQSSRYLVKRTGEKVFLECVQDMDHENMFWYRQDPGLGLRLIYFSYDVKMKEKGDIPEGYSVSREKKERFSLILESASTNQTSMYLCASSLGQYRSPYNEQFFGPGTRLTVL.

Points on this clone: The germline gene is not matched at one end of the junction; a read error may be the cause. The chain links TRBV19 to TRBJ1-2; 7 positions agree with TRBD1. In germline, CDR1 is LNHDA, CDR2 SQIVND (reference sequence). The CDR3 runs to 14 residues. CDR3 loop: CVSRPRDRNYGYTF. Written as DNA, the CDR3 is TGTGTCAGTAGACCAAGGGACAGAAATTATGGCTACACCTTC.

The V gene is TRBV13, the J gene TRBJ1-2; 12 bases map to TRBD1. The CDR3 length is 16 residues. V shed 2 bases and J 6 bases; nucleotides not matched to a gene: 7. Germline CDR1 and CDR2: PRHDT and FYEKMQ (reference sequence). CDR3 residues: CASSLRDRGRNDGYTF. DNA of the CDR3: TGTGCCAGCAGCTTAAGGGACAGGGGGCGAAATGATGGCTACACCTTC.

In DNA, the CDR3 is TGTGCCAGCAGCCTAGACAGGGGGGCCTACGAGCAGTACTTC. This encodes CASSLDRGAYEQYF. This sequence joins TRBV5-4 and TRBJ2-7; 9 bases are shared with TRBD1. Germline V CDR1 and CDR2: SGHNT, YYREEE (reference sequence). The ends lost 4 bases at V and 2 bases at J; junction bases unmatched: 4. CDR3 length: 14 amino acids.

This clone was seen a handful of times. The rearrangement uses TRBV7-2 and TRBJ1-5; no clear D gene. The length of the CDR3 is 14 residues. The V gene's germline CDR1 is SGHTA and CDR2 FQGNSA. The ends were cut back, 4 bases at V and 5 bases at J, with 12 bases in the middle. CDR3 residues: CASSSPPGYQPQHF. The CDR3 region has the DNA TGTGCCAGCAGCTCACCTCCGGGTTATCAGCCCCAGCATTTT.

The CDR3, as DNA: TGTGCCAGCAGTTTATCGTGGTTTCGGGGTAGCGGGGAAACAGATACGCAGTATTTT. Translating it yields CASSLSWFRGSGETDTQYF. J is TRBJ2-3 and V is TRBV27, with 8 positions matching TRBD2. Germline V gene sequence: CDR1 MNHEY, CDR2 SMNVEV (reference sequence). The CDR3 is 19 amino acids. Trimming removed 0 bases from V and 3 bases from J; junction bases left unmatched: 14.

The chain recombines TRBV5-4 with TRBJ2-2; 11 bases line up with TRBD1. The CDR3 contains 15 residues. From germline, CDR1 is SGHNT and CDR2 YYREEE (reference sequence). The ends lost 4 bases at V and 7 bases at J; junction bases unmatched: 6. CDR3 region: CASSAGQGAVGELFF. The DNA for the CDR3 is TGTGCCAGCAGCGCCGGACAGGGGGCGGTCGGGGAGCTGTTTTTT.

The chain combines TRBV6-1 with TRBJ1-1; D remains ambiguous. Trimming stripped 2 bases from V and 6 bases from J, with 10 bases between. CDR1 and CDR2 from the germline V gene are MNHNS and SASEGT. The CDR3 consists of 13 residues. The DNA for the CDR3 is TGTGCCAGCAGTGAAATATCGTTCCCTGAAGCTTTCTTT. Translating it yields CASSEISFPEAFF.

V is TRBV2 and J is TRBJ2-2; D is possibly TRBD1 (5 bases). The CDR3 covers 14 residues. Trimming took off 7 bases at V and 5 bases at J, with 14 bases between the two ends. From germline, CDR1 is SNHLY and CDR2 FYNNEI. CDR3 DNA sequence: TGTGCCAGCACTCTTATCAGGGAAACCGGGGAGCTGTTTTTT. This sequence encodes CASTLIRETGELFF. The whole variable domain, remainder taken from reference TRBV2 and TRBJ2-2, is EPEVTQTPSHQVTQMGQEVILRCVPISNHLYFYWYRQILGQKVEFLVSFYNNEISEKSEIFDDQFSVERPDGSNFTLKIRSTKLEDSAMYFCASTLIRETGELFFGEGSRLTVL.

The chain uses TRBV28 and TRBJ1-2; tentative D call: TRBD1 (6 bases). The CDR3 totals 15 residues. Trimming stripped 3 bases from V and 0 bases from J, with 11 bases between. Germline V lookup: CDR1 MDHEN, CDR2 SYDVKM. The CDR3, as DNA: TGTGCCAGCAGTTTCTCCGGGACACCTAACTATGGCTACACCTTC. Protein: CASSFSGTPNYGYTF.

The gene calls are TRBV9 and TRBJ2-1; TRBD2 matches at 11 bases. V shed 2 bases and J 4 bases; nucleotides not matched to a gene: 5. The CDR3 runs 16 residues. Germline CDR1 and CDR2: SGDLS and YYNGEE. CDR3 coding DNA: TGTGCCAGCAGCGTCGGGGCTAGCGGGGGGTACAATGAGCAGTTCTTC. It specifies CASSVGASGGYNEQFF.

The rearrangement links TRBV7-3 to TRBJ2-7; TRBD1 matches at 9 bases. The CDR3 has 14 residues. The V gene's germline CDR1 is SGHTA and CDR2 FQGTGA. The trim removed 1 base at V and 2 bases at J, leaving 0 bases unmatched. As DNA, the CDR3 is TGTGCCAGCAGCTTAAACAGGGGGCCCTACGAGCAGTACTTC. It codes for CASSLNRGPYEQYF.

The chain uses TRBV6-1 and TRBJ2-3; possibly TRBD2 for D (5 bases). V lost 3 bases, J lost 2 bases, and 9 bases lay in between. Looked up from germline, CDR1 is MNHNS and CDR2 is SASEGT. CDR3 length: 14 amino acids. The CDR3 DNA sequence: TGTGCCAGCAGTGACCTCGGGATCACAGATACGCAGTATTTT. Translation: CASSDLGITDTQYF.

The chain carries TRBV15 and TRBJ2-1; 7 nucleotides align to TRBD1. Germline V gives CDR1 LNHNV, CDR2 YYDKDF (reference sequence). J gave up 4 bases and V 0 bases, and 6 bases lay outside the gene matches. The CDR3 sequence is 16 residues long. CDR3 nucleotide sequence: TGTGCCACCAGCAGAGAGGCCAGGGGGTTGTACAATGAGCAGTTCTTC. It is translated as CATSREARGLYNEQFF.

This sequence joins TRBV7-2 and TRBJ1-1; TRBD1 aligns across 7 bases. After removal of 6 bases from V and 6 bases from J, the junction contained 7 bases not matched to a gene. The CDR3 is made up of 13 amino acids. Germline-derived CDR1 and CDR2 are SGHTA and FQGNSA. CDR3 in amino acids: CASRRDRVAEAFF. For the CDR3, the DNA is TGTGCCAGCAGGCGTGACAGGGTGGCTGAAGCTTTCTTT.

This clone was seen more than once but under ten times. This chain connects TRBV7-3 to TRBJ2-2; TRBD1 aligns across 7 bases. J gave up 1 base and V 3 bases, and 2 bases lay outside the gene matches. CDR1 and CDR2 (germline): SGHTA, FQGTGA. The CDR3 has 15 amino acids. In DNA form, the CDR3 reads TGTGCCAGCAGCTTGGGGGACAGGAACACCGGGGAGCTGTTTTTT. Encoded protein: CASSLGDRNTGELFF.

This chain connects TRBV7-3 to TRBJ2-4; 7 bases are a match to TRBD1. The CDR3 length is 13 residues. CDR1 is SGHTA and CDR2 is FQGTGA in the germline V gene. Unmatched junction bases numbered 6, after V lost 5 bases and J lost 8 bases. CDR3 DNA: TGTGCCAGCAGCATAGGGACAGTGGACATTCAGTACTTC. Protein: CASSIGTVDIQYF.

This clone appeared a few times. The chain uses TRBV9 and TRBJ1-4, with D perhaps matching TRBD1 (6 bases). The ends were cut back, 6 bases at V and 5 bases at J, with 14 bases in the middle. Germline assignment: CDR1 SGDLS and CDR2 YYNGEE. The CDR3 is 14 amino acids. CDR3 region: CASNDGTSNEKLFF. DNA for the CDR3: TGTGCCAGCAACGATGGGACATCAAATGAAAAACTGTTTTTT. Full variable domain (outside the CDR3, taken from reference TRBV9 and TRBJ1-4): DSGVTQTPKHLITATGQRVTLRCSPRSGDLSVYWYQQSLDQGLQFLIQYYNGEERAKGNILERFSAQQFPDLHSELNLSSLELGDSALYFCASNDGTSNEKLFFGSGTQLSVL.

This chain joins TRBV7-2 and TRBJ2-3, with D possibly TRBD2 on 6 matching bases. There are 15 residues in the CDR3. The V end lost 5 bases, the J end lost 0 bases, and 12 bases lay between the germline ends. Germline-derived CDR1 and CDR2 are SGHTA and FQGNSA. CDR3 nucleotide sequence: TGTGCCAGCAGCCAGGGACTGCATAGCACAGATACGCAGTATTTT. Translation: CASSQGLHSTDTQYF.

This chain links TRBV7-3 with TRBJ2-1; D not certain. From germline, CDR1 is SGHTA and CDR2 FQGTGA. This CDR3 comprises 15 residues. V dropped 2 bases and J dropped 3 bases, with 11 bases sitting between them. CDR3 residues: CASSLGRLDYNEQFF. The DNA of the CDR3 is TGTGCCAGCAGCTTAGGGCGTCTGGACTACAATGAGCAGTTCTTC.

CDR3 coding DNA: TGTGCCAGCGAGCCTACTGGGGCCAACGTCCTGACTTTC. Its protein is CASEPTGANVLTF. The rearrangement links TRBV6-6 to TRBJ2-6; D unresolved. This CDR3 region has 13 residues. Germline V lookup: CDR1 MNHNY, CDR2 SVGAGI (reference sequence). Trimming removed 8 bases from V and 2 bases from J, with 7 bases in between.

This clone has just one count. Here the CDR3 reads CASSSQGSPFTGELFF. CDR3 DNA sequence: TGCGCCAGCAGCTCCCAGGGTTCCCCCTTCACCGGGGAGCTGTTTTTT. This chain connects TRBV5-1 to TRBJ2-2, with D possibly matching TRBD1 (5 bases). The CDR3 extends over 16 amino acids. From germline, CDR1 is SGHRS and CDR2 YFSETQ. Trimming shortened V by 3 bases and J by 4 bases, and 16 bases separated the two germline ends.

The chain uses TRBV19 and TRBJ2-7, with 8 bases aligning to TRBD1. This CDR3 has 14 residues. Germline CDR1 and CDR2: LNHDA and SQIVND (reference sequence). J gave up 6 bases and V 1 base, and 5 bases lay outside the gene matches. Here the CDR3 DNA reads TGTGCCAGTAGTATAGCCCAGGGGGCAGGCGAGCAGTACTTC. Translating it yields CASSIAQGAGEQYF.

The chain's CDR3 is CASSLDSFRNQPQHF. The CDR3, as DNA: TGTGCCAGCAGCTTGGATTCATTTCGGAATCAGCCCCAGCATTTT. The genes are TRBV5-5 and TRBJ1-5; unclear D gene. This CDR3 contains 15 residues. Trimming took 0 bases from V and 4 from J, leaving 11 bases between them. Per germline, CDR1 SGHKS and CDR2 YYEKEE (reference sequence).

This clone occurred a few times. Other nucleotide sequences from this sample produce the same CDR3. The chain couples TRBV5-6 to TRBJ2-3; TRBD2 might be the D (6 bases). V was trimmed by 1 base and J by 1 base, leaving 10 bases between them. CDR1 and CDR2 (germline): SGHDT, YYEEEE. This CDR3 region has 15 residues. The DNA for the CDR3 is TGTGCCAGCAGCTTGTCTTTAGCGGGCACAGATACGCAGTATTTT. Residues: CASSLSLAGTDTQYF.

The rearrangement joins TRBV5-1 to TRBJ1-4, with D possibly matching TRBD1 (5 bases). Germline V gene sequence: CDR1 SGHRS, CDR2 YFSETQ. The CDR3 has 14 residues. Trimming took off 3 bases at V and 8 bases at J, with 14 bases between the two ends. The CDR3: CASSSRGGGEKLFF. The DNA for the CDR3 is TGCGCCAGCAGCTCGCGGGGGGGTGGGGAAAAACTGTTTTTT.

The chain joins TRBV20-1 to TRBJ2-5; 8 bases align to TRBD1. Germline V lookup: CDR1 DFQATT, CDR2 SNEGSKA (reference sequence). Trimming removed 6 bases from V and 9 bases from J; junction bases left unmatched: 6. The CDR3 consists of 11 residues. In nucleotides, the CDR3 is TGCAGTGCCGAGGACAGGGTGGCCCAGTACTTC. Its protein product is CSAEDRVAQYF.

The rearrangement links TRBV29-1 to TRBJ2-7, with a tentative D call TRBD1 (5 bases). The germline V gene has CDR1 SQVTM and CDR2 ANQGSEA. The CDR3 is 11 residues long. Trimming took off 2 bases at V and 10 bases at J, with 12 bases between the two ends. CDR3 coding DNA: TGCAGCGTTGAATCTGGGGCACGCCAGTACTTC. Translation gives CSVESGARQYF.

In this sample, this clone turned up a few times. The chain recombines TRBV7-8 with TRBJ1-4; possible D gene TRBD1, 6 bases. The germline V gene has CDR1 SGHVS and CDR2 FQNEAQ. Trimming took off 5 bases at V and 0 bases at J, with 10 bases between the two ends. The CDR3 covers 15 residues. CDR3: CASSPHRATNEKLFF. CDR3 DNA sequence: TGTGCCAGCAGCCCGCACAGGGCAACTAATGAAAAACTGTTTTTT.

The J gene is TRBJ2-3, the V gene TRBV21-1; the DNA was not compared with TRBD2, the D call given in the table. TRBV21-1 is flagged as a pseudogene. The CDR3 spans 16 residues. The CDR3 nucleotides read TGTGCCAGCCGGACTAGCGGGGGGGCCAGGACAGATACGCAGTATTTT. Translating it yields CASRTSGGARTDTQYF.

The rearrangement uses TRBV7-9 and TRBJ2-5; TRBD2 matches 9 bases. CDR1 is SEHNR and CDR2 is FQNEAQ in the germline V gene (reference sequence). Trimming took 0 bases from V and 3 from J; bases not matched to a gene: 5. There are 16 residues in the CDR3. CDR3 in amino acids: CASSLAGGGAEETQYF. Here the CDR3 DNA reads TGTGCCAGCAGCTTAGCCGGCGGGGGGGCTGAAGAGACCCAGTACTTC.

The chain couples TRBV7-8 to TRBJ1-3; D is unresolved. Trimming removed 5 bases at V and 4 bases at J, with 9 bases between. Germline V gene data show CDR1 as SGHVS and CDR2 as FQNEAQ. There are 13 residues in the CDR3. The CDR3 sequence: CASSPQLGNTIYF. The CDR3 DNA sequence: TGTGCCAGCAGCCCTCAGTTGGGAAACACCATATATTTT.